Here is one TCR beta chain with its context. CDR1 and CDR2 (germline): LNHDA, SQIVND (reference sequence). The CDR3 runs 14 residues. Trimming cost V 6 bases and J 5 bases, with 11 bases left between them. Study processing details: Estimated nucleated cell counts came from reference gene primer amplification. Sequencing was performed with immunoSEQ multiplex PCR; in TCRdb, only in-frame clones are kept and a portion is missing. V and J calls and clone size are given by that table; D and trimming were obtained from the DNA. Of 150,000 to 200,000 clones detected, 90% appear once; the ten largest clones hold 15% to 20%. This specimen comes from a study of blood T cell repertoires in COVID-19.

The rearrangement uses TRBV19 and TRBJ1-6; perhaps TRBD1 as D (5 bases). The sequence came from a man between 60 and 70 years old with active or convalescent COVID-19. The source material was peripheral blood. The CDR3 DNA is TGTGCCAGTAGAATGCAGGGAAATAATTCACCCCTCCACTTT. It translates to CASRMQGNNSPLHF.